What follows are 16 T cell receptor beta chains derived from one specimen sequenced in a study of PD-1 blockade in classical Hodgkin lymphoma. Each of the patients experienced relapse following autologous stem cell transplantation, and their brentuximab vedotin exposure differed. The study isolated CD8+ T cells from thawed PBMCs by magnetic negative selection. The repertoire was sequenced with immunoSEQ multiplex PCR; TCRdb's copy has only in-frame clones and lacks some. The sample has around 7,500 clones, about 86% seen once. The material was CD8+ T cells from blood, obtained at baseline. The receptors were gathered from a human donor with classical Hodgkin lymphoma.

Points on this clone: The junction and the germline gene differ at one end; a read error may be behind it. This chain links TRBV7-7 with TRBJ1-2; D uncertain. Germline values: CDR1 SSHAT, CDR2 FNYEAQ (reference sequence). CDR3 size: 15 residues. Written as DNA, the CDR3 is TGTGCTAGCAGCCCCAGGCGTCTGCCTAACTATGGCTACACCTTC. Protein product: CASSPRRLPNYGYTF.

The chain carries TRBV9 and TRBJ2-3; D gene uncertain. The CDR3 is made up of 13 amino acids. Germline V gives CDR1 SGDLS, CDR2 YYNGEE. The V gene lost 4 bases and the J gene lost 0 bases, with 6 bases spanning the gap. CDR3 sequence (DNA): TGTGCCAGCAGCAAGGAAAGCACAGATACGCAGTATTTT. Its translation: CASSKESTDTQYF.

This sequence joins TRBV13 and TRBJ2-7, with D possibly matching TRBD2 (6 bases). V was trimmed by 1 base and J by 3 bases, leaving 10 bases between them. CDR3 length equals 14 residues. Germline V lookup: CDR1 PRHDT, CDR2 FYEKMQ (reference sequence). CDR3: CASSLERAYYEQYF. The CDR3 nucleotides read TGTGCCAGCAGCTTAGAGCGGGCCTACTACGAGCAGTACTTC.

The chain employs TRBV30 and TRBJ2-2; 13 bases fit TRBD2. Germline CDR1 GTSNPN, CDR2 SVGIG (reference sequence). J was trimmed by 7 bases and V by 8 bases; bases with no gene match: 7. The CDR3 extends over 14 amino acids. The CDR3: CARGLAGSSGELFF. The CDR3 DNA reads TGTGCCAGGGGACTAGCGGGATCTAGCGGGGAGCTGTTTTTT.

The chain has TRBV28 and TRBJ1-1; the D is unclear. The CDR3 totals 18 residues. Trimming took 2 bases from V and 1 from J, leaving 20 bases between them. Per germline, CDR1 MDHEN and CDR2 SYDVKM. The CDR3 DNA reads as TGTGCCAGCAGTTTACCCCTCCTTCTCGGTCTCTCGAACACTGAAGCTTTCTTT. Its translation: CASSLPLLLGLSNTEAFF.

The chain joins TRBV27 to TRBJ2-7; unclear D gene. CDR3 length: 15 amino acids. CDR1 and CDR2 (germline): MNHEY, SMNVEV (reference sequence). V shed 4 bases and J shed 0 bases, with 13 bases lying between them. The CDR3 DNA follows: TGTGCCAGCAGTTATGGGCCGGGCAGCTCCTACGAGCAGTACTTC. It specifies CASSYGPGSSYEQYF.

The chain is built from TRBV7-9 and TRBJ2-7, with 7 bases identical to TRBD1. V trimming: 4 bases; J trimming: 2 bases; junction bases outside the gene matches: 8. Germline CDR1 and CDR2: SEHNR and FQNEAQ (reference sequence). CDR3 length: 15 amino acids. Here the CDR3 DNA reads TGTGCCAGCAGCTCCGATTCCGACAGGGCCTACGAGCAGTACTTC. Translation: CASSSDSDRAYEQYF.

The chain couples TRBV19 to TRBJ1-1; D not certain. The CDR3 runs 13 residues. The V end lost 2 bases, the J end lost 1 base, and 5 bases lay between the germline ends. Germline V gene data show CDR1 as LNHDA and CDR2 as SQIVND (reference sequence). The CDR3 region is CASSIWKNTEAFF. CDR3 coding DNA: TGTGCCAGTAGTATATGGAAGAACACTGAAGCTTTCTTT. The whole variable domain, remainder taken from reference TRBV19 and TRBJ1-1, is DGGITQSPKYLFRKEGQNVTLSCEQNLNHDAMYWYRQDPGQGLRLIYYSQIVNDFQKGDIAEGYSVSREKKESFPLTVTSAQKNPTAFYLCASSIWKNTEAFFGQGTRLTVV.

The J gene is TRBJ2-7, the V gene TRBV11-2; 7 bases map to TRBD2. The CDR3 consists of 16 residues. The germline V gene has CDR1 SGHAT and CDR2 FQNNGV. J gave up 5 bases and V 3 bases, and 13 bases lay outside the gene matches. The CDR3 DNA sequence: TGTGCCAGCAGCTTCAAGCCGGGAGGCTCCGGTCACGAGCAGTACTTC. Its translation: CASSFKPGGSGHEQYF.

J is TRBJ2-1 and V is TRBV10-1; 7 bases are a match to TRBD2. The CDR3 covers 16 residues. V lost 4 bases, J lost 8 bases, and 14 bases stayed unmatched. Germline values: CDR1 WNHNN, CDR2 SYGVQD (reference sequence). The CDR3 reads CASSAASGGLVDEQFF. The CDR3 region has the DNA TGCGCCAGCAGTGCGGCTAGCGGAGGGTTAGTAGATGAGCAGTTCTTC.

The chain combines TRBV7-9 with TRBJ2-1; D unresolved. Germline assignment: CDR1 SEHNR and CDR2 FQNEAQ (reference sequence). Trimming took off 1 base at V and 8 bases at J, with 15 bases between the two ends. CDR3 size: 15 residues. As DNA, the CDR3 is TGTGCCAGCAGCTTAGTGGCAGGCAGCTGGGATGAGCAGTTCTTC. The encoded protein is CASSLVAGSWDEQFF.

Worth noting for this clone: The sample has other DNA sequences that encode this CDR3 too. The chain combines TRBV6-5 with TRBJ2-7; TRBD2 aligns across 7 bases. The CDR3 length is 14 residues. V trimming: 0 bases; J trimming: 4 bases; junction bases outside the gene matches: 3. Germline-derived CDR1 and CDR2 are MNHEY and SVGAGI. The CDR3 loop reads CASSYSLGGYEQYF. The CDR3 nucleotides are TGTGCCAGCAGTTACTCCCTGGGAGGGTACGAGCAGTACTTC.

The rearrangement uses TRBV30 and TRBJ2-3; D call uncertain. The CDR3 is 13 residues long. The V gene's germline CDR1 is GTSNPN and CDR2 SVGIG (reference sequence). The germline V and J ends were trimmed by 1 base and 8 bases, with 13 bases remaining between them. CDR3 DNA sequence: TGTGCCTGGAGTGGACCCGACTGGCGTACGCAGTATTTT. This sequence encodes CAWSGPDWRTQYF.

J is TRBJ2-1 and V is TRBV27; TRBD2 might be the D (5 bases). This CDR3 region has 17 residues. Germline-derived CDR1 and CDR2 are MNHEY and SMNVEV (reference sequence). Between the trimmed V and J ends, which lost 1 base and 5 bases, there was a span of 18 bases. The CDR3 DNA reads as TGTGCCAGCAGTTTATACGGGGTCTCTTCCGGGGACAATGAGCAGTTCTTC. It translates to CASSLYGVSSGDNEQFF.

The chain uses TRBV27 and TRBJ2-2; D gene ambiguous. The CDR3 extends over 13 amino acids. V lost 2 bases and J lost 5, with 6 bases in between. Germline CDR1 is MNHEY and CDR2 is SMNVEV (reference sequence). Here the CDR3 DNA reads TGTGCCAGCAGTTTAGTAAATACCGGGGAGCTGTTTTTT. Translating it yields CASSLVNTGELFF.

The rearrangement links TRBV19 to TRBJ2-1; 9 bases map to TRBD2. CDR1 and CDR2 from the germline V gene are LNHDA and SQIVND (reference sequence). The CDR3 consists of 14 residues. Germline trimming cut 6 bases from V and 6 bases from J; bases unmatched to any gene: 6. The CDR3 reads CASSLAGASNEQFF. As DNA, the CDR3 is TGTGCCAGTAGCTTAGCGGGAGCTAGCAATGAGCAGTTCTTC. Full variable domain (rest looked up from reference TRBV19 and TRBJ2-1): DGGITQSPKYLFRKEGQNVTLSCEQNLNHDAMYWYRQDPGQGLRLIYYSQIVNDFQKGDIAEGYSVSREKKESFPLTVTSAQKNPTAFYLCASSLAGASNEQFFGPGTRLTVL.